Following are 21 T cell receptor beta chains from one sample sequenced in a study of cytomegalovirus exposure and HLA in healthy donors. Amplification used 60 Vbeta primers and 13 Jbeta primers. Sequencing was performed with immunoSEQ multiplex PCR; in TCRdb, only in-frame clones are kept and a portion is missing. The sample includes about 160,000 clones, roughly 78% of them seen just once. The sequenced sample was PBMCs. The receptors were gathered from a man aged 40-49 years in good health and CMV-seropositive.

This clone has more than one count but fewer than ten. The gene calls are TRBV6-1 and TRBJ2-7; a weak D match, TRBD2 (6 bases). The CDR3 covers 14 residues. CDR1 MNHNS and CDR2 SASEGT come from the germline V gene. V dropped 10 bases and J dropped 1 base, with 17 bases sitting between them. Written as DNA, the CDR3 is TGTGCCACCGCAATAGGAGGGATTTCCTACGAGCAGTACTTC. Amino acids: CATAIGGISYEQYF.

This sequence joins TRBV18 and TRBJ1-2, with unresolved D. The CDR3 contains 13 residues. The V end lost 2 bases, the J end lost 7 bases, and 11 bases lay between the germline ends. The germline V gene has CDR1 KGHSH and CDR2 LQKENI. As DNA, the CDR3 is TGTGCCAGCTCACCAGCGGGGTTGGGTGGCTACACCTTC. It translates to CASSPAGLGGYTF.

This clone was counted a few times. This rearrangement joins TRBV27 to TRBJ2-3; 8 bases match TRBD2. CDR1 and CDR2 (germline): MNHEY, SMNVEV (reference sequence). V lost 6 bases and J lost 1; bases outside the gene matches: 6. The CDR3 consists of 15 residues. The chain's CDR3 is CASSGAGGGTDTQYF. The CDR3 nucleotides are TGTGCCAGCAGCGGCGCGGGGGGAGGCACAGATACGCAGTATTTT.

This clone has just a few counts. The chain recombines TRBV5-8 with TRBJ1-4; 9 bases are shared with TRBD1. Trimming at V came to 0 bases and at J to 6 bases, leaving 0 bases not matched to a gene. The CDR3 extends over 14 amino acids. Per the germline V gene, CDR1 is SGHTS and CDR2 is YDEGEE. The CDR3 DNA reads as TGTGCCAGCAGCTTGGACAGGGGGCATGAAAAACTGTTTTTT. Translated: CASSLDRGHEKLFF.

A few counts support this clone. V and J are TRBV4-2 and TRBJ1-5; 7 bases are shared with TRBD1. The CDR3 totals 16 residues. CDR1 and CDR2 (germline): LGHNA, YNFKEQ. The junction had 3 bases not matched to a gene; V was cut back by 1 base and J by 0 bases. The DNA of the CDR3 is TGTGCCAGCAGCCAAGCGGGACAGAATAGCAATCAGCCCCAGCATTTT. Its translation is CASSQAGQNSNQPQHF.

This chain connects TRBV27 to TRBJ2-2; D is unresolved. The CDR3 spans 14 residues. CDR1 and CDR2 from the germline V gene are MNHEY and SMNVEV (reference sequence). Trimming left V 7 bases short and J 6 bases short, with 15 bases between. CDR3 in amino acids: CASNSVPFSGELFF. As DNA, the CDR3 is TGTGCCAGCAACTCCGTTCCCTTTTCCGGGGAGCTGTTTTTT.

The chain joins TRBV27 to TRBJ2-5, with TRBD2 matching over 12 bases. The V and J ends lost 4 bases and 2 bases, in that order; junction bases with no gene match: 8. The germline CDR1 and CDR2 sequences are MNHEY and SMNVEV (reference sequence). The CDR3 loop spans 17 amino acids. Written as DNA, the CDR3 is TGTGCCAGCAGTTCCTACCAGGGACTAGCGGGTCAAGAGACCCAGTACTTC. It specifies CASSSYQGLAGQETQYF.

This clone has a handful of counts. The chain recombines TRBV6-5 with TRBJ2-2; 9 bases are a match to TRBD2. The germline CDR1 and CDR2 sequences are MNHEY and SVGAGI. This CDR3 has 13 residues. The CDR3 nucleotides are TGTGCAGCGGGGGGAACGAACACCGGGGAGCTGTTTTTT. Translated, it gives CAAGGTNTGELFF.

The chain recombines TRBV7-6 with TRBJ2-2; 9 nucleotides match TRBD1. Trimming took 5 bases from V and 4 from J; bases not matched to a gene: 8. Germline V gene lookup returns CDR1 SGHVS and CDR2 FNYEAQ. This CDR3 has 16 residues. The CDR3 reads CASSLTGTGLTGELFF. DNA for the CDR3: TGTGCCAGCAGCCTCACCGGGACAGGGCTCACCGGGGAGCTGTTTTTT.

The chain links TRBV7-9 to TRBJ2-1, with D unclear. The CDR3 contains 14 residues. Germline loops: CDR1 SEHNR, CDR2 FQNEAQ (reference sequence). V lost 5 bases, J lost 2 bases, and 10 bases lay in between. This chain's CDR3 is CASSHQAPYNEQFF. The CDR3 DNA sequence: TGTGCCAGCAGCCACCAGGCCCCCTACAATGAGCAGTTCTTC. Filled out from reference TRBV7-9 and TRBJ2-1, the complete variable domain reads DTGVSQNPRHKITKRGQNVTFRCDPISEHNRLYWYRQTLGQGPEFLTYFQNEAQLEKSRLLSDRFSAERPKGSFSTLEIQRTEQGDSAMYLCASSHQAPYNEQFFGPGTRLTVL.

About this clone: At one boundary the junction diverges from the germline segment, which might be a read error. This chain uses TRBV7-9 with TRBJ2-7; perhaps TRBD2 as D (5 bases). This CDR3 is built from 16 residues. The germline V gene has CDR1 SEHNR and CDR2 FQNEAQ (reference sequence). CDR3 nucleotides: TGTTCCAGCACCTCTTACCTCGGGGTATACGCGTACGAGCAGTACTTC. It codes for CSSTSYLGVYAYEQYF.

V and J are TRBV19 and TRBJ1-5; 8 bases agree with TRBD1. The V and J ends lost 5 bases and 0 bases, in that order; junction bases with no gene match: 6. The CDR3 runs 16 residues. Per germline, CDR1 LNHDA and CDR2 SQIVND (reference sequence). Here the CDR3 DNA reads TGTGCCAGTAGTCTGACAGGGGTCAATAGCAATCAGCCCCAGCATTTT. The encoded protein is CASSLTGVNSNQPQHF.

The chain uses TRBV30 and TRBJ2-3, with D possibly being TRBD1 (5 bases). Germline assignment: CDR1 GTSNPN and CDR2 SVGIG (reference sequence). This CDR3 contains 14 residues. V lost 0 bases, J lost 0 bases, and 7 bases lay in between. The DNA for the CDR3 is TGTGCCTGGAGTGTAGGGGTTAGCACAGATACGCAGTATTTT. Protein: CAWSVGVSTDTQYF. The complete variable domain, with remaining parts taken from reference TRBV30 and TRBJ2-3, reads SQTIHQWPATLVQPVGSPLSLECTVEGTSNPNLYWYRQAAGRGLQLLFYSVGIGQISSEVPQNLSASRPQDRQFILSSKKLLLSDSGFYLCAWSVGVSTDTQYFGPGTRLTVL.

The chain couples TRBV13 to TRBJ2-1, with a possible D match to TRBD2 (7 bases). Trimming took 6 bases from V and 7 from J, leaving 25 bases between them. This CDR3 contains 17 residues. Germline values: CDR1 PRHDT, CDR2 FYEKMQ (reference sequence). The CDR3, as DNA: TGTGCCAGCAGTACCGGTCCGGGGTGGGGGGGCGGGAATGAGCAGTTCTTC. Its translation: CASSTGPGWGGGNEQFF.

The CDR3 sequence: CASSYPGTGNVDTQYF. CDR3 nucleotide sequence: TGTGCCAGCAGCTACCCGGGGACAGGGAATGTGGATACGCAGTATTTT. The chain joins TRBV7-2 to TRBJ2-3, with 9 positions matching TRBD1. V lost 4 bases and J lost 6; bases outside the gene matches: 11. Germline V gene sequence: CDR1 SGHTA, CDR2 FQGNSA. The CDR3 totals 16 residues. Based on the CDR3 plus reference TRBV7-2 and TRBJ2-3, the full variable domain is GAGVSQSPSNKVTEKGKDVELRCDPISGHTALYWYRQSLGQGLEFLIYFQGNSAPDKSGLPSDRFSAERTGGSVSTLTIQRTQQEDSAVYLCASSYPGTGNVDTQYFGPGTRLTVL.

This chain's CDR3 is CASSSGFRVEQYF. CDR3 sequence (DNA): TGTGCCAGCAGCTCGGGATTTCGCGTCGAGCAGTACTTC. This chain joins TRBV11-2 and TRBJ2-7; D possibly corresponds to TRBD2 (5 bases). The CDR3 runs to 13 residues. V was pared by 4 bases and J by 6 bases, with 13 bases between. Germline lookup yields CDR1 SGHAT and CDR2 FQNNGV.

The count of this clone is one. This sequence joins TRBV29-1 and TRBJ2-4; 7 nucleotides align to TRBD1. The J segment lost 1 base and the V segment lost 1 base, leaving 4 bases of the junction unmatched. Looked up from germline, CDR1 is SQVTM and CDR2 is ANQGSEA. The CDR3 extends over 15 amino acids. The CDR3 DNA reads TGCAGCGTTGAAGCAGGGGGATTGGCCAAAAACATTCAGTACTTC. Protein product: CSVEAGGLAKNIQYF.

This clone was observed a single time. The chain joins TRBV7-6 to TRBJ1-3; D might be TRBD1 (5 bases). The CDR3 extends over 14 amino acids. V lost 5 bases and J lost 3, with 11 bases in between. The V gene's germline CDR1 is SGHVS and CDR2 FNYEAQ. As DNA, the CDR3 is TGTGCCAGCAGCCCCGACAGAGTTGGAAACACCATATATTTT. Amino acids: CASSPDRVGNTIYF. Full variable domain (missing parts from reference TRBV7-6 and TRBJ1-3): GAGVSQSPRYKVTKRGQDVALRCDPISGHVSLYWYRQALGQGPEFLTYFNYEAQQDKSGLPNDRFSAERPEGSISTLTIQRTEQRDSAMYRCASSPDRVGNTIYFGEGSWLTVV.

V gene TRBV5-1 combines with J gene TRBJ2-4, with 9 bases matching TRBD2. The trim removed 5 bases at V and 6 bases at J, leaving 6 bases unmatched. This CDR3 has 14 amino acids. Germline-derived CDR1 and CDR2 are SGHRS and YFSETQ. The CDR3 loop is CASRVAGASNIQYF. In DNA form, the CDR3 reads TGCGCCAGCAGGGTAGCGGGGGCCTCAAACATTCAGTACTTC. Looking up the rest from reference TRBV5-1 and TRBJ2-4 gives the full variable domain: KAGVTQTPRYLIKTRGQQVTLSCSPISGHRSVSWYQQTPGQGLQFLFEYFSETQRNKGNFPGRFSGRQFSNSRSEMNVSTLELGDSALYLCASRVAGASNIQYFGAGTRLSVL.

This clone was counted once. In nucleotides, the CDR3 is TGCGCCAGCAGCTCTGGACTAGCGGGGGGGCCGGTTACAGATACGCAGTATTTT. Its translation is CASSSGLAGGPVTDTQYF. The chain links TRBV5-1 to TRBJ2-3, with TRBD2 matching 15 bases. Germline CDR1 reads SGHRS; CDR2 reads YFSETQ. V shed 3 bases, J shed 3 bases, and the junction held 8 bases outside the gene matches. This CDR3 contains 18 residues.

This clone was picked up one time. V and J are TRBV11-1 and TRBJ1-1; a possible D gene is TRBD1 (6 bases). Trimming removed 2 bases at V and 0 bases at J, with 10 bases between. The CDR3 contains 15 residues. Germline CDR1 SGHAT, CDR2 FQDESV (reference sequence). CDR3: CASSLLRGMNTEAFF. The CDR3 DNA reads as TGTGCCAGCAGCTTATTGAGGGGGATGAACACTGAAGCTTTCTTT.